These T cell receptor beta chains were read from a single sample in a study of T cells in Graves' hyperthyroidism and ophthalmopathy. A single record per CDR3 protein comes from TCRdb applying MiXCR to the multiplex PCR reads. The sample carries roughly 400,000 distinct CDR3 sequences, about 14% recorded once. The sample was blood. The receptors stem from a man between 45 and 60 years old with Graves' ophthalmopathy. The CDR3 runs from the conserved cysteine through the conserved F or W. The D gene is left open where the match is weak. The listing skips clone size in some rows; elsewhere it reads once, few, many or a size class.

J | length | D | V | size | DNA | CDR3
TRBJ2-5 | 12 | - | TRBV20-1 | few | TGCAGTGCTAGTGTCAGCCAGGAGACCCAGTACTTC | CSASVSQETQYF
TRBJ2-7 | 15 | - | TRBV4-1 | - | TGCGCCAGCAGCCAAATGGCAGGAAGCTCCTACGAGCAGTACTTC | CASSQMAGSSYEQYF
TRBJ1-1 | 14 | - | TRBV6-1 | many | TGTGCCAGCAGGCCACCCGGGGGAATGACTGAAGCTTTCTTT | CASRPPGGMTEAFF
TRBJ2-7 | 13 | - | TRBV6-6 | many | TGTGCCAGCAGTTACAGGGCAGGGGACGAGCAGTACTTC | CASSYRAGDEQYF
TRBJ2-7 | 11 | - | TRBV29-1 | few | TGCAGCGGTGCAGGGGAATACGAGCAGTACTTC | CSGAGEYEQYF
TRBJ1-1 | 14 | - | TRBV5-4 | few | TGTGCCAGCAGCCGCGGACACGGGAACACTGAAGCTTTCTTT | CASSRGHGNTEAFF
TRBJ1-5 | 15 | - | TRBV15 | - | TGTGCCACCAGCAGAGATCCCCAGGTCTCTCAGCCCCAGCATTTT | CATSRDPQVSQPQHF
TRBJ2-1 | 13 | - | TRBV29-1 | many | TGCAGCGTTTTTGGGGGCAGTGCCAATGAGCAGTTCTTC | CSVFGGSANEQFF
TRBJ1-1 | 12 | - | TRBV29-1 | many | TGCAGCGTTGCTGGGGATCGAAATGAAGCTTTCTTT | CSVAGDRNEAFF
TRBJ1-2 | 13 | - | TRBV20-1 | many | TGCAGTGCTAGAGATCCAGGGAACTATGGCTACACCTTC | CSARDPGNYGYTF
TRBJ2-7 | 15 | TRBD1 | TRBV2 | many | TGTGCCAGCGCTGATTTAGGACAGGGCAGCGACGAGCAGTACTTC | CASADLGQGSDEQYF
TRBJ2-5 | 14 | TRBD1 | TRBV29-1 | few | TGCAGCGCTGGGGGGGACAGGGGCCGAGAGACCCAGTACTTC | CSAGGDRGRETQYF
TRBJ2-3 | 17 | - | TRBV27 | many | TGTGCCAGCAGACTCCGATCTTACGGCGAAGGCACAGATACGCAGTATTTT | CASRLRSYGEGTDTQYF
TRBJ1-2 | 15 | - | TRBV6-1 | few | TGTGCCAGCAGTGATCAAGGGTCGGTACTCTATGGCTACACCTTC | CASSDQGSVLYGYTF
TRBJ2-1 | 16 | TRBD2 | TRBV7-6 | few | TGTGCCAGCAGCTTAGAGCGGGCGGGAGGGTTCAATGAGCAGTTCTTC | CASSLERAGGFNEQFF
TRBJ2-5 | 16 | TRBD2 | TRBV28 | many | TGTGCCAGCAGTTTTATCGGGAGGGGGTACCAAGAGACCCAGTACTTC | CASSFIGRGYQETQYF
TRBJ2-1 | 15 | - | TRBV19 | few | TGTGCCAGTAGTATTTTCGGTACGAGTTACAATGAGCAGTTCTTC | CASSIFGTSYNEQFF
TRBJ2-2 | 15 | TRBD2 | TRBV20-1 | - | TGCAGTGCCCAAGAAAGCGGGAGCAACACCGGGGAGCTGTTTTTT | CSAQESGSNTGELFF
TRBJ2-4 | 15 | TRBD2 | TRBV2 | many | TGTGCCAGCAGTGACATAGGACTAGACCAAAACATTCAGTACTTC | CASSDIGLDQNIQYF
TRBJ2-2 | 16 | - | TRBV11-2 | many | TGTGCCAGCAGCCGAGGTGGGCAGGGGCTCACCGGGGAGCTGTTTTTT | CASSRGGQGLTGELFF
TRBJ2-7 | 15 | TRBD1 | TRBV10-1 | many | TGCGCCAGCAGGCGGAGACAGGGGGCCGCCTACGAGCAGTACTTC | CASRRRQGAAYEQYF
TRBJ2-2 | 16 | TRBD2 | TRBV6-2/TRBV6-3 | many | TGTGCCAGCAGTTACTCTAGCGGGAGGATGGCCGGGGAGCTGTTTTTT | CASSYSSGRMAGELFF
TRBJ2-7 | 15 | - | TRBV7-9 | - | TGTGCCAGCAGGGACCTCCTGGGACCGACCTACGAGCAGTACTTC | CASRDLLGPTYEQYF
TRBJ2-5 | 16 | TRBD2 | TRBV6-1 | many | TGTGCCAGCAGTGCCCGGACTAGCGGGAGGGCAGAGACCCAGTACTTC | CASSARTSGRAETQYF
TRBJ2-3 | 15 | TRBD2 | TRBV4-1 | many | TGCGCCAGCAGCCGCCTTCGGGAGGGCCCGGATACGCAGTATTTT | CASSRLREGPDTQYF
TRBJ2-7 | 15 | TRBD2 | TRBV20-1 | few | TGCAGTGCTTCGCCTACTAGCGGGCTATACTACGAGCAGTACTTC | CSASPTSGLYYEQYF
TRBJ2-5 | 12 | - | TRBV7-2 | - | TGTGCCAGCAGCCAGTCCGAAGAGACCCAGTACTTC | CASSQSEETQYF
TRBJ2-2 | 15 | - | TRBV30 | - | TGTGCCTGGAGTACTCAGGGGACGAACACCGGGGAGCTGTTTTTT | CAWSTQGTNTGELFF
TRBJ1-1 | 13 | TRBD1 | TRBV2 | many | TGTGCCAGCGGGGACAGGGGGATCACTGAAGCTTTCTTT | CASGDRGITEAFF
TRBJ1-2 | 13 | TRBD1 | TRBV27 | many | TGTGCCAGCAGCAGAGGACAGGGGGCCGGCTACACCTTC | CASSRGQGAGYTF
TRBJ1-1 | 14 | - | TRBV6-1 | many | TGTGCCAGCAGTTATCGGGCTACGAACACTGAAGCTTTCTTT | CASSYRATNTEAFF
TRBJ2-1 | 16 | TRBD2 | TRBV19 | few | TGTGCCAGTAGTAGAATTAGCGGGAGCTCCTACAATGAGCAGTTCTTC | CASSRISGSSYNEQFF
TRBJ1-1 | 16 | TRBD1 | TRBV6-1 | many | TGTGCCAGCAGAAGTTTGCAGGGGGCGACCTACACTGAAGCTTTCTTT | CASRSLQGATYTEAFF
TRBJ2-7 | 14 | - | TRBV27 | many | TGTGCCAGCAGTTTTCGAGGGAGCCCCTCCGAGCAGTACTTC | CASSFRGSPSEQYF
TRBJ1-5 | 13 | TRBD1 | TRBV2 | many | TGTGCCAGCAGTGAAGCGCTTCAGGGGGACCTGCATTTT | CASSEALQGDLHF
TRBJ2-7 | 13 | - | TRBV6-1 | many | TGTGCCAGCAGGAGACAGCCCCACTACGAGCAGTACTTC | CASRRQPHYEQYF
TRBJ1-1 | 18 | TRBD1 | TRBV5-4 | - | TGTGCCAGCAGCTCCCCCAGGGGCAGGGGGATAGAGAACACTGAAGCTTTCTTT | CASSSPRGRGIENTEAFF
TRBJ1-4 | 15 | TRBD1 | TRBV19 | few | TGTGCCAGTAGTCGTCCGGGACAGGCGCGTGAAAAACTGTTTTTT | CASSRPGQAREKLFF
TRBJ1-1 | 14 | TRBD1 | TRBV29-1 | many | TGCAGCGTTGAAAGGGACAGGGGGTTCACTGAAGCTTTCTTT | CSVERDRGFTEAFF
TRBJ2-7 | 13 | - | TRBV27 | few | TGTGCCAGCAGTTTACGACAGCCCTACGAGCAGTACTTC | CASSLRQPYEQYF
TRBJ2-7 | 17 | - | TRBV18 | few | TGTGCCAGCTCATCCACCTTAGGAAAGGGGGACTCCTACGAGCAGTACTTC | CASSSTLGKGDSYEQYF
TRBJ2-3 | 15 | TRBD2 | TRBV9 | once | TGTGCCAGCAGCGACACTAGCGGGAGTTCCGATACGCAGTATTTT | CASSDTSGSSDTQYF
TRBJ2-7 | 13 | TRBD2 | TRBV20-1 | - | TGCAGTGCTAGGGATATTCGGACTAGGGAGCAGTACTTC | CSARDIRTREQYF
TRBJ2-7 | 16 | - | TRBV6-2/TRBV6-3 | many | TGTGCCAGCAGCCGGCTACGAAGGACAGCCCCGGGTGAGCAGTACTTC | CASSRLRRTAPGEQYF